The 8 T cell receptor beta chains below come from one sample, sequenced in a study of blood T cell repertoires in COVID-19. The data were produced by immunoSEQ multiplex PCR, yet TCRdb's version contains in-frame clones alone and is incomplete. The sample lists 55,000 to 65,000 clones; 75% to 95% were seen once. Sequencing was performed on peripheral blood. The receptors here all came from a woman of 80 years or more with active COVID-19.

This clone was counted between two and nine times. This chain uses TRBV4-1 with TRBJ1-6; a weak D match, TRBD1 (5 bases). Trimming shortened V by 3 bases and J by 7 bases, and 16 bases separated the two germline ends. The CDR3 spans 16 residues. From germline, CDR1 is MGHRA and CDR2 YSYEKL. The CDR3 loop is CASSQQPRQPNSPLHF. The CDR3 DNA reads as TGCGCCAGCAGCCAGCAGCCGAGACAGCCCAATTCACCCCTCCACTTT.

The chain is built from TRBV6-1 and TRBJ2-7, with 12 bases matching TRBD2. The V and J ends lost 0 bases and 10 bases, in that order; junction bases with no gene match: 10. The CDR3 contains 16 residues. Germline CDR1 and CDR2: MNHNS and SASEGT. In nucleotides, the CDR3 is TGTGCCAGCAGTGAAGCGCTGACTAGCGGGAGTCAGGGCCAGTACTTC. Translated, it gives CASSEALTSGSQGQYF.

This clone was counted a single time. The rearrangement uses TRBV29-1 and TRBJ1-1; D possibly corresponds to TRBD1 (6 bases). CDR1 SQVTM and CDR2 ANQGSEA come from the germline V gene. Between the trimmed V and J ends, which lost 5 bases and 5 bases, there was a span of 18 bases. The CDR3 runs 14 residues. The CDR3 loop is CSVSRGSRGTEAFF. The CDR3 nucleotides are TGCAGCGTTTCCAGGGGTTCCAGAGGGACTGAAGCTTTCTTT.

The rearrangement uses TRBV27 and TRBJ2-1, with 7 bases lining up with TRBD1. V was pared by 4 bases and J by 7 bases, with 16 bases of the junction left unmatched. From germline, CDR1 is MNHEY and CDR2 SMNVEV (reference sequence). The CDR3 has 17 residues. For the CDR3, the DNA is TGTGCCAGCAGTTACGGCCTATACAGGGGACATTATAATGAGCAGTTCTTC. Protein: CASSYGLYRGHYNEQFF.

The chain recombines TRBV5-4 with TRBJ2-3; TRBD2 agrees at 7 bases. The CDR3 is made up of 19 amino acids. The J segment lost 0 bases and the V segment lost 0 bases, leaving 13 bases of the junction unmatched. CDR1 is SGHNT and CDR2 is YYREEE in the germline V gene (reference sequence). The CDR3 nucleotides read TGTGCCAGCAGCTTGGGCCCGGGGGGAAATTCTCCTAGCACAGATACGCAGTATTTT. It yields the protein CASSLGPGGNSPSTDTQYF. Filled out from reference TRBV5-4 and TRBJ2-3, the complete variable domain reads ETGVTQSPTHLIKTRGQQVTLRCSSQSGHNTVSWYQQALGQGPQFIFQYYREEENGRGNFPPRFSGLQFPNYSSELNVNALELDDSALYLCASSLGPGGNSPSTDTQYFGPGTRLTVL.

CDR3 amino acids: CASSMTRRTLSGNTIYF. The CDR3 region has the DNA TGTGCCAGTAGTATGACCCGACGGACTCTCTCTGGAAACACCATATATTTT. The genes are TRBV19 and TRBJ1-3; no definite D call. The CDR3 runs 17 residues. V was pared by 3 bases and J by 0 bases, with 15 bases between. CDR1 LNHDA and CDR2 SQIVND come from the germline V gene (reference sequence).

V usage is TRBV19 and J usage is TRBJ2-2; 7 bases match TRBD1. The CDR3 runs to 16 residues. J lost 3 bases, V lost 7 bases, and 11 bases had no gene match. Germline CDR1 reads LNHDA; CDR2 reads SQIVND (reference sequence). The CDR3, as DNA: TGTGCCAGTAACCCACAGGGGAACGTCGACACCGGGGAGCTGTTTTTT. It translates to CASNPQGNVDTGELFF.

The V gene is TRBV7-8, the J gene TRBJ2-3, with TRBD1 matching over 9 bases. The germline gives CDR1 SGHVS, CDR2 FQNEAQ. This CDR3 is built from 16 residues. The J segment lost 2 bases and the V segment lost 4 bases, leaving 7 bases of the junction unmatched. Written as DNA, the CDR3 is TGTGCCAGCAGCTCGACTTGGACAGGGGCCACAGATACGCAGTATTTT. Amino acid sequence: CASSSTWTGATDTQYF.